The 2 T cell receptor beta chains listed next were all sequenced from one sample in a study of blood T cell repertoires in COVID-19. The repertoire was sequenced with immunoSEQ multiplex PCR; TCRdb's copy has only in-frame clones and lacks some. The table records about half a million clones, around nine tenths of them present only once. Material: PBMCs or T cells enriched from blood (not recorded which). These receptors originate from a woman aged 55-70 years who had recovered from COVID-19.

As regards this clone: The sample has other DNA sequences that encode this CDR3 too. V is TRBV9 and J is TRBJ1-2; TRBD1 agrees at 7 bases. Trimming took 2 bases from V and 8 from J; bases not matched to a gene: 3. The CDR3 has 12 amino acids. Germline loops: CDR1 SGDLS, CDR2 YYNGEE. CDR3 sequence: CASSVAGGGYTF. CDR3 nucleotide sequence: TGTGCCAGCAGCGTGGCAGGGGGAGGCTACACCTTC.

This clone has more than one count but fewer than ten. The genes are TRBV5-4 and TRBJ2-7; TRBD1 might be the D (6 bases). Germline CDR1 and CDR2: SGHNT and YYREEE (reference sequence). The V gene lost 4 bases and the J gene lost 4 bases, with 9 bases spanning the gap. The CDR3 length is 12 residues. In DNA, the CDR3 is TGTGCCAGCAGCATTAGGGGGTACGAGCAGTACTTC. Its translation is CASSIRGYEQYF.